These 30 T cell receptor beta chains originate from one sample sequenced in a study of identical twins. TCRdb ran MiXCR on the 5' RACE reads and lists one entry per CDR3 protein. Among about 720,000 distinct CDR3 sequences listed, 8.6% were seen once. These data also featured in a second study, about yellow fever vaccine responses in identical twins.

Sequences were obtained from PBMCs. Every receptor here comes from a young woman in good health.

This chain joins TRBV5-1 and TRBJ2-1; D gene uncertain. The V and J ends lost 2 bases and 0 bases respectively, with 15 bases between them. The CDR3 contains 17 residues. Germline values: CDR1 SGHRS, CDR2 YFSETQ. CDR3 in amino acids: CASSFPLTAPSYNEQFF. The CDR3 DNA reads as TGCGCCAGCAGCTTCCCTCTAACAGCCCCCTCCTACAATGAGCAGTTCTTC.

Many counts were recorded for this clonotype. The chain uses TRBV4-1 and TRBJ2-2; 10 bases match TRBD2. This CDR3 spans 18 amino acids. CDR1 is MGHRA and CDR2 is YSYEKL in the germline V gene. V lost 4 bases and J lost 2; bases outside the gene matches: 10. This chain's CDR3 is CASSRGHLAGANTGELFF. As DNA, the CDR3 is TGCGCCAGCAGCCGAGGACATCTAGCGGGGGCCAACACCGGGGAGCTGTTTTTT.

This clonotype has ten or more counts. This chain connects TRBV12-3 or TRBV12-4 to TRBJ2-4; the D is unclear. The ends were cut back, 1 base at V and 10 bases at J, with 8 bases in the middle. The CDR3 consists of 12 residues. The CDR3 nucleotides are TGTGCCAGCAGTTTAGAGCTCCGGATTCAGTACTTC. Translation: CASSLELRIQYF.

The chain carries TRBV2 and TRBJ2-1; D is unclear. CDR1 is SNHLY, CDR2 FYNNEI, per germline. V dropped 7 bases and J dropped 4 bases, with 8 bases sitting between them. The CDR3 sequence is 12 residues long. The CDR3: CASIEVYNEQFF. The CDR3 nucleotides are TGTGCCAGCATAGAGGTTTACAATGAGCAGTTCTTC.

The chain employs TRBV27 and TRBJ2-1; D uncertain. The CDR3 is 14 residues long. Germline CDR1 reads MNHEY; CDR2 reads SMNVEV (reference sequence). The germline V and J ends were trimmed by 4 bases and 2 bases, with 9 bases remaining between them. CDR3 nucleotides: TGTGCCAGCAGTTCCCTCACTACCTACAATGAGCAGTTCTTC. Its protein product is CASSSLTTYNEQFF.

V and J are TRBV6-2 or TRBV6-3 and TRBJ2-2; no clear D. With 6 bases removed from V and 7 bases from J, the gap between germline ends came to 15 bases. CDR1 and CDR2 from the germline V gene are MNHEY and SVGEGT. This CDR3 comprises 14 residues. CDR3 amino acids: CASSHTRVIGELFF. As DNA, the CDR3 is TGTGCCAGCAGCCATACTCGAGTGATCGGGGAGCTGTTTTTT.

The sample holds a few counts of this clonotype. This chain links TRBV7-8 with TRBJ2-7; 7 bases are a match to TRBD2. This CDR3 is built from 13 residues. The ends lost 5 bases at V and 4 bases at J; junction bases unmatched: 5. The germline gives CDR1 SGHVS, CDR2 FQNEAQ. The CDR3 spells CASSPPGLYEQYF. As DNA, the CDR3 is TGTGCCAGCAGCCCCCCGGGACTATACGAGCAGTACTTC.

V is TRBV7-2 and J is TRBJ2-7; the D call may be TRBD1 or TRBD2 (5 bases each). Deletions cut 4 bases from V and 2 bases from J, with 15 bases between. The CDR3 consists of 15 residues. Germline CDR1 reads SGHTA; CDR2 reads FQGNSA. The CDR3 DNA reads TGTGCCAGCAGCTCCAACCCCGGGGCGACCTACGAGCAGTACTTC. Translating gives CASSSNPGATYEQYF.

This clonotype was observed a few times. V is TRBV28 and J is TRBJ2-7, with TRBD2 matching over 10 bases. Germline V lookup: CDR1 MDHEN, CDR2 SYDVKM. CDR3 size: 11 residues. V lost 7 bases and J lost 13; bases outside the gene matches: 7. The CDR3, as DNA: TGTGCCAGCACCAGCGGGGGGGCCGAATACTTC. It specifies CASTSGGAEYF.

This sequence joins TRBV7-9 and TRBJ2-7, with 7 nucleotides matching TRBD2. In germline, CDR1 is SEHNR, CDR2 FQNEAQ (reference sequence). The CDR3 loop spans 14 amino acids. With 3 bases clipped from V and 2 bases from J, the junction kept 4 bases outside the gene matches. The CDR3: CASSLGGEAYEQYF. In DNA, the CDR3 is TGTGCCAGCAGCTTGGGGGGGGAAGCCTACGAGCAGTACTTC.

This clonotype has a handful of counts. The chain links TRBV27 to TRBJ2-3; no clear D. CDR3 length: 14 amino acids. CDR1 and CDR2 from the germline V gene are MNHEY and SMNVEV (reference sequence). Trimming took 6 bases from V and 2 from J, leaving 12 bases between them. The CDR3 spells CASSRTDDTDTQYF. CDR3 bases: TGTGCCAGCAGCCGGACGGACGACACAGATACGCAGTATTTT.

This clonotype was detected ten times or more. The genes are TRBV6-1 and TRBJ2-3; D is perhaps TRBD2 (10 bases). CDR1 MNHNS and CDR2 SASEGT come from the germline V gene. V shed 8 bases and J shed 7 bases, with 25 bases lying between them. This CDR3 contains 16 residues. CDR3: CASGTGSSGSKNTQYF. In DNA, the CDR3 is TGTGCCAGCGGGACAGGGTCTAGCGGGAGTAAAAATACGCAGTATTTT.

The rearrangement joins TRBV11-2 to TRBJ2-7; no clear D gene. Germline CDR1 and CDR2: SGHAT and FQNNGV. This CDR3 has 18 residues. V gave up 5 bases and J gave up 0 bases, with 23 bases separating them. The CDR3 DNA reads as TGTGCCAGCAGCGAAGGAGACACGGACGGGCCTTTCTCCTACGAGCAGTACTTC. The encoded protein is CASSEGDTDGPFSYEQYF. Drawing the rest from reference TRBV11-2 and TRBJ2-7, the complete variable domain is EAGVAQSPRYKIIEKRQSVAFWCNPISGHATLYWYQQILGQGPKLLIQFQNNGVVDDSQLPKDRFSAERLKGVDSTLKIQPAKLEDSAVYLCASSEGDTDGPFSYEQYFGPGTRLTVT.

At least ten counts were recorded for this clonotype. V and J are TRBV7-4 and TRBJ1-4; D ambiguous. The CDR3 has 15 residues. The V end lost 5 bases, the J end lost 7 bases, and 17 bases lay between the germline ends. Germline CDR1 and CDR2: SGHVT and SQSDAQ. DNA of the CDR3: TGTGCCAGCAGCAACCCGCCGGGATGTTGTGAAAAACTGTTTTTT. Translating gives CASSNPPGCCEKLFF.

This clonotype was seen more than once but under ten times. This chain joins TRBV27 and TRBJ1-2, with TRBD1 as a possible D gene (5 bases). The germline gives CDR1 MNHEY, CDR2 SMNVEV (reference sequence). With 4 bases removed from V and 4 bases from J, the gap between germline ends came to 10 bases. This CDR3 is built from 13 residues. CDR3 amino acids: CASSSTAPYGYTF. CDR3 coding DNA: TGTGCCAGCAGTTCGACAGCCCCCTATGGCTACACCTTC.

J is TRBJ2-3 and V is TRBV27; the D call may be TRBD1 or TRBD2 (5 bases each). Germline V lookup: CDR1 MNHEY, CDR2 SMNVEV (reference sequence). CDR3 size: 19 residues. V dropped 7 bases and J dropped 0 bases, with 26 bases sitting between them. In DNA, the CDR3 is TGTGCCAGCATTCAGCCGGGGTCAGGGCAAAGGGGAAGCACAGATACGCAGTATTTT. Translation gives CASIQPGSGQRGSTDTQYF.

This clonotype was detected many times. The rearrangement uses TRBV12-3 or TRBV12-4 and TRBJ2-7; 8 bases are a match to TRBD1. V shed 5 bases and J 12 bases; nucleotides not matched to a gene: 18. This CDR3 has 15 residues. Here the CDR3 reads CASSPTSGQGPMMYF. CDR3 nucleotides: TGTGCCAGCAGTCCAACGTCTGGACAGGGCCCAATGATGTACTTC.

The CDR3 DNA reads as TGCGCCAGCAGCCATGCCAATGCAGGGGTCGGGAATGAGCAGTTCTTC. This encodes CASSHANAGVGNEQFF. The chain joins TRBV4-3 to TRBJ2-1; D is perhaps TRBD1 (6 bases). The CDR3 is 16 residues long. Trimming cost V 3 bases and J 7 bases, with 19 bases left between them. In germline, CDR1 is LGHNA, CDR2 YSLEER.

This clonotype was observed a handful of times. The rearrangement joins TRBV6-2 or TRBV6-3 to TRBJ2-1; D perhaps matches TRBD1 (5 bases). The CDR3 is 15 residues long. With 5 bases removed from V and 2 bases from J, the gap between germline ends came to 13 bases. Germline-derived CDR1 and CDR2 are MNHEY and SVGEGT. This CDR3 is CASSRTGIPYNEQFF. The DNA of the CDR3 is TGTGCCAGCAGTCGTACAGGTATTCCCTACAATGAGCAGTTCTTC.

Only a few counts were recorded for this clonotype. The chain carries TRBV6-1 and TRBJ2-1; 7 nucleotides match TRBD1. The germline CDR1 and CDR2 sequences are MNHNS and SASEGT. J lost 9 bases, V lost 6 bases, and 14 bases had no gene match. The CDR3 spans 15 residues. This chain's CDR3 is CASSRDRDRLTEQFF. CDR3 in DNA: TGTGCCAGCAGCCGTGACAGGGATAGACTGACTGAGCAGTTCTTC.

This clonotype has more than one count but fewer than ten. The CDR3 nucleotides read TGTGCCAGCAGTGAAACAGGGGGCATGAACGAGCAGTACTTC. Translation: CASSETGGMNEQYF. The chain carries TRBV2 and TRBJ2-7, with 9 bases lining up with TRBD1. Trimming removed 2 bases from V and 5 bases from J; junction bases left unmatched: 4. The CDR3 totals 14 residues. Germline CDR1 and CDR2: SNHLY and FYNNEI.

This clonotype was counted ten times or more. This chain links TRBV7-9 with TRBJ1-1; maybe TRBD1 (5 bases). Germline V gene data show CDR1 as SEHNR and CDR2 as FQNEAQ (reference sequence). Between the trimmed V and J ends, which lost 1 base and 7 bases, there was a span of 10 bases. This CDR3 has 13 residues. CDR3 in amino acids: CASSLVRGGEAFF. DNA of the CDR3: TGTGCCAGCAGCTTAGTTAGGGGAGGTGAAGCTTTCTTT.

This clonotype was picked up many times. The V gene is TRBV12-3 or TRBV12-4, the J gene TRBJ2-3; D is perhaps TRBD2 (5 bases). The CDR3 totals 14 residues. Trimming removed 8 bases at V and 1 base at J, with 13 bases between. The CDR3 sequence is CASGSTGGTDTQYF. The CDR3 DNA reads as TGTGCCAGCGGCTCTACCGGGGGCACAGATACGCAGTATTTT.

The V and J genes are TRBV10-3 and TRBJ2-7; either TRBD1 or TRBD2 may fit D (5 bases each). Trimming cost V 11 bases and J 0 bases, with 14 bases left between them. Germline V gene sequence: CDR1 ENHRY, CDR2 SYGVKD. There are 13 residues in the CDR3. This CDR3 reads CAAGSGPSYEQYF. The CDR3 coding sequence is TGTGCCGCAGGGTCGGGGCCCTCCTACGAGCAGTACTTC.

The table lists this clonotype with many counts. The chain carries TRBV20-1 and TRBJ2-7, with D possibly matching TRBD1 (5 bases). The germline V and J ends were trimmed by 3 bases and 3 bases, with 12 bases remaining between them. The CDR3 has 13 residues. Germline CDR1 is DFQATT and CDR2 is SNEGSKA (reference sequence). CDR3 coding DNA: TGCAGTGCTAGCTCAGTCAGGGACTACGAGCAGTACTTC. Protein: CSASSVRDYEQYF.

The sample holds a few counts of this clonotype. V gene TRBV2 combines with J gene TRBJ2-3; D perhaps matches TRBD2 (5 bases). Germline CDR1 reads SNHLY; CDR2 reads FYNNEI. V was trimmed by 1 base and J by 4 bases, leaving 6 bases between them. This CDR3 region has 13 residues. The CDR3 nucleotides read TGTGCCAGCAGTGAAGTCGGGGCAGATACGCAGTATTTT. It is translated as CASSEVGADTQYF.

The chain is built from TRBV28 and TRBJ2-4, with D possibly called TRBD1 or TRBD2 (5 bases each). V lost 1 base to trimming and J lost 9 bases, with 10 bases between them. This CDR3 is built from 13 residues. Germline V gene lookup returns CDR1 MDHEN and CDR2 SYDVKM. The CDR3 DNA sequence: TGTGCCAGCAGTTTATTTCGTGGGGGCATTCAGTACTTC. Translation gives CASSLFRGGIQYF. The entire variable domain, with the rest obtained from reference TRBV28 and TRBJ2-4, is as follows: DVKVTQSSRYLVKRTGEKVFLECVQDMDHENMFWYRQDPGLGLRLIYFSYDVKMKEKGDIPEGYSVSREKKERFSLILESASTNQTSMYLCASSLFRGGIQYFGAGTRLSVL.

The chain couples TRBV20-1 to TRBJ2-5; weak D call: TRBD2 (6 bases). Looked up from germline, CDR1 is DFQATT and CDR2 is SNEGSKA (reference sequence). V lost 6 bases to trimming and J lost 7 bases, with 15 bases between them. The CDR3 loop spans 12 amino acids. CDR3 coding DNA: TGCAGTGCGGGGGACTTCGCAGGGACCCAGTACTTC. Its protein is CSAGDFAGTQYF.

A few counts support this clonotype. The chain has TRBV28 and TRBJ2-3; tentative D call: TRBD1 (7 bases). Trimming took off 2 bases at V and 2 bases at J, with 17 bases between the two ends. Germline values: CDR1 MDHEN, CDR2 SYDVKM. This CDR3 region has 17 residues. The CDR3 sequence: CASSLPRQGGPTDTQYF. The CDR3 DNA reads TGTGCCAGCAGTTTACCCCGCCAGGGGGGACCCACAGATACGCAGTATTTT.

This clonotype was seen a few times. V usage is TRBV20-1 and J usage is TRBJ2-7; TRBD1 aligns across 10 bases. Per the germline V gene, CDR1 is DFQATT and CDR2 is SNEGSKA (reference sequence). V lost 4 bases, J lost 4 bases, and 4 bases stayed unmatched. The CDR3 length is 13 residues. The DNA for the CDR3 is TGCAGTGCTACACCGGGACAGGGGTACGAGCAGTACTTC. Encoded protein: CSATPGQGYEQYF.